These 20 T cell receptor beta chains share one sample of origin, sequenced in a study of T cell changes during pregnancy in multiple sclerosis. Sequencing used immunoSEQ multiplex PCR; TCRdb keeps in-frame clones, though not all of them. Of about 70,000 clones listed, roughly 91% are singletons. The sample was CD4+ T cells from peripheral blood mononuclear cells, taken after pregnancy. The receptors here all came from a female donor with multiple sclerosis, enrolled in a pregnancy study.

This chain joins TRBV9 and TRBJ2-7; possibly TRBD1 for D (6 bases). CDR3 size: 14 residues. Germline V lookup: CDR1 SGDLS, CDR2 YYNGEE. The V gene lost 0 bases and the J gene lost 7 bases, with 14 bases spanning the gap. Here the CDR3 reads CASSVDGGSGEQYF. For the CDR3, the DNA is TGTGCCAGCAGCGTAGATGGGGGCTCCGGGGAGCAGTACTTC. Together with reference TRBV9 and TRBJ2-7, the CDR3 gives the full variable domain: DSGVTQTPKHLITATGQRVTLRCSPRSGDLSVYWYQQSLDQGLQFLIQYYNGEERAKGNILERFSAQQFPDLHSELNLSSLELGDSALYFCASSVDGGSGEQYFGPGTRLTVT.

The DNA of the CDR3 is TGCAGCGACATACAGGGGGCATTAAACACTGAAGCTTTCTTT. It is translated as CSDIQGALNTEAFF. The V and J genes are TRBV29-1 and TRBJ1-1, with TRBD1 matching over 9 bases. The CDR3 is 14 amino acids. Germline lookup yields CDR1 SQVTM and CDR2 ANQGSEA. The junction had 8 bases not matched to a gene; V was cut back by 7 bases and J by 2 bases.

This chain uses TRBV6-5 with TRBJ2-7; D is possibly TRBD1 (6 bases). The CDR3 is 13 residues long. V was cut by 6 bases and J by 5 bases, with 14 bases left in between. The V gene's germline CDR1 is MNHEY and CDR2 SVGAGI. This chain's CDR3 is CASRPQGMHEQYF. CDR3 nucleotides: TGTGCCAGCAGACCTCAGGGGATGCACGAGCAGTACTTC.

This chain joins TRBV15 and TRBJ2-4; D is possibly TRBD1 (5 bases). V lost 1 base, J lost 1 base, and 11 bases lay in between. This CDR3 comprises 16 residues. CDR1 is LNHNV, CDR2 YYDKDF, per germline (reference sequence). CDR3: CATSRAQGVAKNIQYF. The CDR3 nucleotides are TGTGCCACCAGCAGAGCGCAAGGGGTTGCCAAAAACATTCAGTACTTC.

This clone was detected once. V gene TRBV5-6 combines with J gene TRBJ1-5, with 8 bases fitting TRBD1. V dropped 2 bases and J dropped 4; count of bases not matched to a gene: 11. Germline loops: CDR1 SGHDT, CDR2 YYEEEE. This CDR3 contains 17 residues. The CDR3 DNA follows: TGTGCCAGCAGCTTACGAGCAGGGGGCGCAGAGAATCAGCCCCAGCATTTT. This codes for CASSLRAGGAENQPQHF. The entire variable domain, with the rest obtained from reference TRBV5-6 and TRBJ1-5, is as follows: DAGVTQSPTHLIKTRGQQVTLRCSPKSGHDTVSWYQQALGQGPQFIFQYYEEEERQRGNFPDRFSGHQFPNYSSELNVNALLLGDSALYLCASSLRAGGAENQPQHFGDGTRLSIL.

The chain couples TRBV10-3 to TRBJ2-6; 12 bases agree with TRBD1. Germline trimming cut 2 bases from V and 4 bases from J; bases unmatched to any gene: 3. Germline assignment: CDR1 ENHRY and CDR2 SYGVKD. The CDR3 covers 17 residues. CDR3 in amino acids: CAISEGDRGLGANVLTF. In DNA form, the CDR3 reads TGTGCCATCAGTGAGGGGGACAGGGGGCTCGGGGCCAACGTCCTGACTTTC.

This chain uses TRBV28 with TRBJ2-3; TRBD1 is a possible D gene (5 bases). This CDR3 has 17 residues. Trimming removed 8 bases at V and 0 bases at J, with 21 bases between. The germline gives CDR1 MDHEN, CDR2 SYDVKM. CDR3 sequence: CASDPLRLGLSTDTQYF. CDR3 in DNA: TGTGCCAGCGATCCCCTTAGATTGGGGCTTAGCACAGATACGCAGTATTTT.

The chain links TRBV2 to TRBJ1-6; D is undetermined. V lost 7 bases and J lost 10, with 14 bases in between. Germline CDR1 reads SNHLY; CDR2 reads FYNNEI. The CDR3 covers 13 residues. The CDR3 DNA is TGTGCCAGCAAAGGACTGGTAGAATCACCCCTCCACTTT. Translated, it gives CASKGLVESPLHF.

The gene calls are TRBV2 and TRBJ2-5, with 12 bases aligning to TRBD2. J gave up 2 bases and V 6 bases, and 1 base lay outside the gene matches. CDR1 and CDR2 (germline): SNHLY, FYNNEI. This CDR3 region has 14 residues. This CDR3 is CASRGLAGQETQYF. In DNA, the CDR3 is TGTGCCAGCAGAGGACTAGCGGGGCAAGAGACCCAGTACTTC.

The chain uses TRBV7-3 and TRBJ2-1; 10 positions match TRBD1. This CDR3 spans 15 amino acids. With V trimmed by 5 bases and J by 2 bases, 3 bases remained unmatched. Germline CDR1 reads SGHTA; CDR2 reads FQGTGA. The CDR3 sequence is CASSPTGGTYNEQFF. In DNA form, the CDR3 reads TGTGCCAGCAGCCCGACAGGGGGCACCTACAATGAGCAGTTCTTC.

CDR3: CASSPRTSGPYEQYF. In DNA form, the CDR3 reads TGTGCCAGTAGTCCAAGGACTAGCGGACCCTACGAGCAGTACTTC. This sequence joins TRBV19 and TRBJ2-7; 10 bases agree with TRBD2. The CDR3 totals 15 residues. Trimming at V came to 5 bases and at J to 2 bases, leaving 6 bases not matched to a gene. CDR1 LNHDA and CDR2 SQIVND come from the germline V gene (reference sequence).

The chain couples TRBV10-1 to TRBJ2-7, with 15 bases matching TRBD2. V lost 6 bases to trimming and J lost 7 bases; unmatched junction nucleotides: 7. The V gene's germline CDR1 is WNHNN and CDR2 SYGVQD (reference sequence). The CDR3 loop spans 15 amino acids. CDR3 sequence: CASSSGLAGGLEQYF. The CDR3 region has the DNA TGCGCCAGCAGCTCCGGACTAGCGGGAGGGTTAGAGCAGTACTTC.

The rearrangement uses TRBV6-5 and TRBJ2-3; no clear D gene. The CDR3 contains 15 residues. Trimming took 6 bases from V and 0 from J, leaving 13 bases between them. From germline, CDR1 is MNHEY and CDR2 SVGAGI. The CDR3 bases are TGTGCCAGCAGCCCCTCTTACTTTAGCACAGATACGCAGTATTTT. It yields the protein CASSPSYFSTDTQYF.

Only a few counts were recorded for this clone. The genes are TRBV19 and TRBJ2-5, with 11 bases lining up with TRBD2. The CDR3 spans 17 residues. V lost 0 bases to trimming and J lost 0 bases; unmatched junction nucleotides: 3. The germline V gene encodes CDR1 LNHDA and CDR2 SQIVND (reference sequence). CDR3 nucleotides: TGTGCCAGTAGTATAGACCCTAGCGGGGGGTACCAAGAGACCCAGTACTTC. Translation: CASSIDPSGGYQETQYF.

This rearrangement joins TRBV7-3 to TRBJ1-1; D is possibly TRBD1 (5 bases). The CDR3 totals 15 residues. Deletions cut 2 bases from V and 8 bases from J, with 18 bases between. Germline V gene data show CDR1 as SGHTA and CDR2 as FQGTGA. The chain's CDR3 is CASSLETAQPYEAFF. CDR3 nucleotide sequence: TGTGCCAGCAGCTTAGAGACAGCCCAACCCTACGAAGCTTTCTTT. The variable domain in full, with the rest retrieved from reference TRBV7-3 and TRBJ1-1, is GAGVSQTPSNKVTEKGKYVELRCDPISGHTALYWYRQSLGQGPEFLIYFQGTGAADDSGLPNDRFFAVRPEGSVSTLKIQRTERGDSAVYLCASSLETAQPYEAFFGQGTRLTVV.

At least ten counts were recorded for this clone. The chain joins TRBV29-1 to TRBJ1-2; 10 nucleotides match TRBD1. CDR3 length: 13 residues. V was clipped by 7 bases and J by 9 bases; unmatched bases: 11. CDR1 and CDR2 from the germline V gene are SQVTM and ANQGSEA. The CDR3 region is CSARPGQGTSYTF. The CDR3 bases are TGCAGCGCCCGACCGGGACAGGGGACTAGCTACACCTTC.

The V and J genes are TRBV7-9 and TRBJ1-4; 10 bases are a match to TRBD1. The V gene's germline CDR1 is SEHNR and CDR2 FQNEAQ (reference sequence). V gave up 6 bases and J gave up 5 bases; unmatched junction bases: 6. The CDR3 runs to 15 residues. CDR3 coding DNA: TGTGCCAGCAGGCGACAGGGGGCAGAGAATGAAAAACTGTTTTTT. The encoded protein is CASRRQGAENEKLFF.

V and J are TRBV2 and TRBJ2-1; TRBD2 matches at 10 bases. This CDR3 is 17 amino acids long. Germline V gives CDR1 SNHLY, CDR2 FYNNEI. V lost 5 bases and J lost 3; bases outside the gene matches: 10. The CDR3: CASSYSPLAGVYNEQFF. CDR3 nucleotide sequence: TGTGCCAGCAGTTACTCCCCTCTAGCGGGGGTCTACAATGAGCAGTTCTTC. The full variable domain, in which reference TRBV2 and TRBJ2-1 provide the parts outside the CDR3, is EPEVTQTPSHQVTQMGQEVILRCVPISNHLYFYWYRQILGQKVEFLVSFYNNEISEKSEIFDDQFSVERPDGSNFTLKIRSTKLEDSAMYFCASSYSPLAGVYNEQFFGPGTRLTVL.

The V and J genes are TRBV5-6 and TRBJ2-7, with D perhaps TRBD1 (7 bases). Trimming removed 4 bases from V and 6 bases from J, with 17 bases in between. Germline assignment: CDR1 SGHDT and CDR2 YYEEEE. This CDR3 spans 14 amino acids. As DNA, the CDR3 is TGTGCCAGCAGCCGTGGACAGGTGGGGGGCGAGCAGTACTTC. Protein: CASSRGQVGGEQYF.

The V call is TRBV11-2, the J call TRBJ2-5; TRBD2 matches at 9 bases. This CDR3 is built from 15 residues. Per the germline V gene, CDR1 is SGHAT and CDR2 is FQNNGV. V was clipped by 7 bases and J by 5 bases; unmatched bases: 11. The CDR3, as DNA: TGTGCCAGCACCCCTAATAGCGGGAGTCGGGAGACCCAGTACTTC. Translating it yields CASTPNSGSRETQYF.